This T cell receptor beta chain was found in a study of human T cells and chemical hapten exposure. CDR1 is MNHEY and CDR2 is SVGEGT in the germline V gene. The CDR3 extends over 16 amino acids. The junction had 6 bases not matched to a gene; V was cut back by 4 bases and J by 5 bases. The time point: patch test 2, 6 weeks after DPC sensitization. The treatment here: therapeutic diphenylcyclopropenone sensitization with weekly scalp DPC. This clonotype was observed many times. TCRdb redid the calling of the RACE reads with MiXCR, one entry per CDR3 protein. The table has roughly 69,000 distinct CDR3 sequences, 10% seen once.

The TCR originated in a woman in her forties or fifties with alopecia areata. Some clones in this sample may be carry-over from other donors' samples. Here the sequenced sample was whole blood, taken in connection with sensitization to the hapten diphenylcyclopropenone (DPC). This chain uses TRBV6-2 or TRBV6-3 with TRBJ1-6; 9 bases are shared with TRBD1. The CDR3 region has the DNA TGTGCCAGCAGTTTGTTAGGGACAGGGAATAATTCACCCCTCCACTTT. This sequence encodes CASSLLGTGNNSPLHF.